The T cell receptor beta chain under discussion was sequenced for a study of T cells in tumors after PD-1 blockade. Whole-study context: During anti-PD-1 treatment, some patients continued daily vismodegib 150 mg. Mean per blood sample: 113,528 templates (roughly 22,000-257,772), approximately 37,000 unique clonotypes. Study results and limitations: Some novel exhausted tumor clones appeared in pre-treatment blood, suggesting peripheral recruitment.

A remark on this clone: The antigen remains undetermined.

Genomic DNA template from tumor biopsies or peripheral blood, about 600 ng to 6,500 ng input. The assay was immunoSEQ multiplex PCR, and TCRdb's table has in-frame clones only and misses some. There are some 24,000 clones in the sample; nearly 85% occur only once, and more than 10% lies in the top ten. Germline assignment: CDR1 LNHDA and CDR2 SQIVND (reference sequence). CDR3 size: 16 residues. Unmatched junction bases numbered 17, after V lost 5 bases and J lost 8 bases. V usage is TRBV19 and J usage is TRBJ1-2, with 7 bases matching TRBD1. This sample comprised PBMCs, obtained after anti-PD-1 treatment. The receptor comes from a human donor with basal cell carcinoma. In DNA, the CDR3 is TGTGCCAGTAGTCCCTGGGACGACAGGGATAGAAGCGGCTACACCTTC. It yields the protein CASSPWDDRDRSGYTF.